This TCR beta chain was documented in a study of identical twins. Notes on the study in general: Invariant populations such as MAIT and iNKT cells could partly muddle zero-insertion analyses.

TCRdb analysed the 5' RACE reads with MiXCR anew, one entry per CDR3 protein. The sample has about 240,000 distinct CDR3 sequences; about 13% are singletons. Donors were all healthy Caucasians. Of note for this clonotype: Its target is unknown.

The sample was also reused in another study, on yellow fever vaccine responses in identical twins.

The receptor comes from a woman younger than 30 in good health. Sequencing input: memory (CD45RO+) T cells sorted from blood.

The CDR3 DNA reads TGTGCCAGCAGTTTGGGCAGAGACCACTATGGCTACACCTTC. This sequence encodes CASSLGRDHYGYTF. This chain connects TRBV12-3 or TRBV12-4 to TRBJ1-2; D call uncertain. V dropped 3 bases and J dropped 3 bases, with 11 bases sitting between them. This CDR3 is built from 14 residues.